This is a list of T cell receptor beta chains from one sample in a study of shared clonotypes between healthy human individuals. Measured with immunoSEQ multiplex PCR; TCRdb has only the in-frame clones, and not every one. The sample records a few hundred thousand clones, about nine tenths being singletons. Sequencing was done on a sample of memory CD8+ T cells sorted from blood. The source is a man aged 18 to 29 in good health. CDR3s include the opening cysteine and the closing phenylalanine or tryptophan. Part of the rows lack a size; the others show once, few, many or a class for expanded clones.

size	V	J	CDR3
-	TRBV5-1	TRBJ2-4	CASSFHWMGRGPKNIQYF
-	TRBV30	TRBJ2-1	CAWSALESYNEQFF
once	TRBV7-9	TRBJ2-5	CASSLRGQGAGETQYF
-	TRBV12-5	TRBJ1-5	CASGLVWGAPDQPQHF
-	TRBV7-9	TRBJ1-5	CASSLEGRVADQPQHF
few	TRBV28	TRBJ1-6	CASSLTGILWNSPLHF
few	TRBV4-1	TRBJ1-1	CASSQGDGEAFF
-	TRBV20-1	TRBJ2-2	CSAAFTGELFF
-	TRBV4-1	TRBJ2-1	CASSPGTGGYNEQFF
-	TRBV6-1	TRBJ2-7	CASSYRERSSYEQYF
-	TRBV27	TRBJ2-3	CASSLSLGGSTDTQYF
-	TRBV7-2	TRBJ2-3	CASSAQSTDTQYF
-	TRBV7-9	TRBJ2-1	CASSAGLGNEQFF
-	TRBV10-3	TRBJ1-2	CAISEGPNYGYTF
once	TRBV5-6	TRBJ1-2	CASSRNHRPPGLYGYTF
-	TRBV29-1	TRBJ1-2	CSVGGGYYGYTF
-	TRBV14	TRBJ2-3	CASSQDGRVTQYF
-	TRBV13	TRBJ2-7	CASSTTSASSYEQYF